The rows below give T cell receptor beta chains drawn from one sample of a study of blood T cell repertoires in COVID-19. Libraries were prepared by immunoSEQ multiplex PCR; TCRdb keeps only in-frame clonotypes and omits some of them. The data hold about 260,000 clones, with 86% observed a single time. The sample consisted of peripheral blood. Every receptor here comes from a man aged 35 to 55 who had recovered from COVID-19. Each CDR3 is given with its conserved first and last residue. The D gene is left open where the match is weak. The size field is filled for only some rows; it gives once, few, many or a size class.

-,-,TRBJ1-1,TRBV11-3,15,TGTGCCAGCAGCGGAGGGTCTACTATTAACACTGAAGCTTTCTTT,CASSGGSTINTEAFF
-,-,TRBJ2-3,TRBV7-2,18,TGTGCCAGCAGCTTATGGGGCACTCAGGGGGGTAGATCAGATACGCAGTATTTT,CASSLWGTQGGRSDTQYF
-,-,TRBJ2-7,TRBV3-1/TRBV3-2,15,TGTGCCAGCAGCCAGGCTCGGCTAGCGCGATACGAGCAGTACTTC,CASSQARLARYEQYF
-,-,TRBJ1-3,TRBV21-1,15,TGTGCCAGCAGCAAATCCGCCGGGTACGGAAACACCATATATTTT,CASSKSAGYGNTIYF
-,once,TRBJ2-7,TRBV3-1/TRBV3-2,16,TGTGCCAGCAGCCAAACTCGCGGCCGTAGCTCCTACGAGCAGTACTTC,CASSQTRGRSSYEQYF
-,-,TRBJ2-7,TRBV18,12,TGTGCCAGCTCAAGTAAGCCTTACGAGCAGTACTTC,CASSSKPYEQYF
TRBD2,-,TRBJ2-1,TRBV2,15,TGTGCCAGCACCCCTCAGGGCGGGAGCTACAATGAGCAGTTCTTC,CASTPQGGSYNEQFF
TRBD1,-,TRBJ1-1,TRBV6-5,15,TGTGCCAGCAGCTGGACAGGTACCATGAACACTGAAGCTTTCTTT,CASSWTGTMNTEAFF
TRBD2,-,TRBJ2-5,TRBV5-1,15,TGCGCCAGCAGCCCGGGACTAGCGGGAGTGAAGACCCAGTACTTC,CASSPGLAGVKTQYF
-,-,TRBJ1-1,TRBV6-5,15,TGTGCCAGCAGTTACTCGAACAACCAGAACACTGAAGCTTTCTTT,CASSYSNNQNTEAFF
-,-,TRBJ1-2,TRBV4-3,15,TGCGCCAGCAGCCAAGACACAGGCTTCGCCTATGGCTACACCTTC,CASSQDTGFAYGYTF
-,-,TRBJ1-1,TRBV19,14,TGTGCCAGTAGCCTCGTGGGGGGGCCCACTGAAGCTTTCTTT,CASSLVGGPTEAFF
TRBD1,-,TRBJ1-5,TRBV2,16,TGTGCCAGCAGCTTGGGACAGGGGAATAGCAATCAGCCCCAGCATTTT,CASSLGQGNSNQPQHF
-,-,TRBJ2-3,TRBV27,15,TGTGCCAGCAGTTACAAGTTCCCCCGCACAGATACGCAGTATTTT,CASSYKFPRTDTQYF
-,few,TRBJ2-1,TRBV7-9,11,TGTGCCAGCAGCTTCGACAATGAGCAGTTCTTC,CASSFDNEQFF
-,-,TRBJ1-4,TRBV2,14,TGTGCCAGCAGTCGGGTCGCCTCAAATGAAAAACTGTTTTTT,CASSRVASNEKLFF
-,-,TRBJ1-1,TRBV5-4,16,TGTGCCAGCAGCTTGGAGGCGACTTTGAGGAACACTGAAGCTTTCTTT,CASSLEATLRNTEAFF
TRBD1,few,TRBJ1-5,TRBV2,15,TGTGCCAGCAGTGAACAGGGGGTAGGCAATCAGCCCCAGCATTTT,CASSEQGVGNQPQHF
-,-,TRBJ1-2,TRBV19,13,TGTGCCAGTAGTATCACTGCAGGGCCCGGCTACACCTTC,CASSITAGPGYTF
TRBD1,-,TRBJ2-1,TRBV7-3,15,TGTGCCAGCAGCTTAGAAGTGGGACAGTACAATGAGCAGTTCTTC,CASSLEVGQYNEQFF
TRBD1,-,TRBJ2-6,TRBV18,18,TGTGCCAGCTCACCAATGAGCCGGGACAGCTCTGGGGCCAACGTCCTGACTTTC,CASSPMSRDSSGANVLTF
-,-,TRBJ2-7,TRBV5-4,14,TGTGCCAGCAGCCCGAGGGGGGGCTCCTACGAGCAGTACTTC,CASSPRGGSYEQYF
-,-,TRBJ2-7,TRBV6-6,14,TGTGCCAGCCGGCGGGCAGGGGCCGGCTACGAGCAGTACTTC,CASRRAGAGYEQYF
-,few,TRBJ1-5,TRBV30,16,TGTGCCTGGAGTCCACCTCCCGGCAGGTTTAATCAGCCCCAGCATTTT,CAWSPPPGRFNQPQHF
-,-,TRBJ2-7,TRBV7-2,15,TGTGCCAGCAGCGGGAGACCAATCTACTCAGACGAGCAGTACTTC,CASSGRPIYSDEQYF
TRBD1,-,TRBJ2-5,TRBV7-8,14,TGTGCCAGCAGCTTCCAGGGGGCTAAAGAGACCCAGTACTTC,CASSFQGAKETQYF
-,-,TRBJ2-5,TRBV7-6,15,TGTGCCAGCAGCAAGTATGCGGCGGACCAAGAGACCCAGTACTTC,CASSKYAADQETQYF
-,-,TRBJ1-1,TRBV11-2,14,TGTGCCAGCAGCTTAGGGCCCATGAACACTGAAGCTTTCTTT,CASSLGPMNTEAFF
-,-,TRBJ1-1,TRBV5-5,14,TGTGCCAGCAGCTTATACAGGGTTGGCACTGAAGCTTTCTTT,CASSLYRVGTEAFF
-,-,TRBJ2-2,TRBV4-2,15,TGTGCCAGCAGCCAGGGCGGGACGGACACCGGGGAGCTGTTTTTT,CASSQGGTDTGELFF
TRBD2,once,TRBJ2-5,TRBV9,16,TGTGCCAGCAGCGCCTCCGAGACTAGCGGGGTAGAGACCCAGTACTTC,CASSASETSGVETQYF